The source of this TCR beta chain is a study of Graves' ophthalmopathy and Graves' hyperthyroidism. The authors amplified TCR beta CDR3 regions from RNA transcripts. Scientists carried out first-round RT-PCR using HTBI primers and then a second-round multiplex PCR. TCRdb re-analysed the multiplex PCR reads in MiXCR, keeping a single row per CDR3 protein. The profile shows 45,000 to 60,000 distinct CDR3 sequences, roughly 46% of them singletons. The table lists this clonotype with many counts. Looked up from germline, CDR1 is MGHRA and CDR2 is YSYEKL. The CDR3 length is 15 residues. Trimming cost V 4 bases and J 7 bases; bases outside gene matches: 7.

The rearrangement uses TRBV4-1 and TRBJ2-1, with 10 nucleotides matching TRBD1. The receptor comes from an adult woman with Graves' ophthalmopathy. Specimen: peripheral blood. CDR3 bases: TGCGCCAGCAGCCGCGACAGGGGGCGAGGGAATGAGCAGTTCTTC. Translating it yields CASSRDRGRGNEQFF.